This T cell receptor beta chain is drawn from a study of cytomegalovirus exposure and HLA in healthy donors. Study conclusions and caveats: Reports described diagnosis of cytomegalovirus status by the classifier as highly specific and sensitive. When a later analysis compared HLA-associated TCR beta chains with equally common others, the HLA-associated chains turned out to be more clonally expanded and to have lower generation probabilities.

The PCR was carried out with 60 Vbeta primers and 13 Jbeta primers. Clones were read by immunoSEQ multiplex PCR, and TCRdb kept only the in-frame ones, dropping some. The sample lists more than 100,000 clones, roughly 60% occurring once. A word on this clone: Its antigen is undetermined.

The CDR3 covers 16 residues. The V and J ends lost 5 bases and 2 bases, in that order; junction bases with no gene match: 7. The germline V gene has CDR1 SGHTA and CDR2 FQGNSA. Healthy people donating bone marrow made up the donors. The sample taken for sequencing was PBMCs. The genes are TRBV7-2 and TRBJ2-2; 8 bases align to TRBD1. The TCR was taken from a man in his forties in good health and CMV-seropositive. The CDR3 DNA follows: TGTGCCAGCAGCCCATTCGGACAGGGAAACACCGGGGAGCTGTTTTTT. The encoded protein is CASSPFGQGNTGELFF.